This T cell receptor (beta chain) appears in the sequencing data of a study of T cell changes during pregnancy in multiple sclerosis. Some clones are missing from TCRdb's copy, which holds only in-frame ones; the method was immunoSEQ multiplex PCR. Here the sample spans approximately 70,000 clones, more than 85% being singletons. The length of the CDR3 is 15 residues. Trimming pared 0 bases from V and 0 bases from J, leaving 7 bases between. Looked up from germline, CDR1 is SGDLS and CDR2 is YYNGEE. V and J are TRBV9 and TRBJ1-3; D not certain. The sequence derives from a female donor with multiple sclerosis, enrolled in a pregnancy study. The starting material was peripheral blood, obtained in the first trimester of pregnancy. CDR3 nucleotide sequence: TGTGCCAGCAGCGTAGATCCGGTCTCTGGAAACACCATATATTTT. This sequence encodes CASSVDPVSGNTIYF.